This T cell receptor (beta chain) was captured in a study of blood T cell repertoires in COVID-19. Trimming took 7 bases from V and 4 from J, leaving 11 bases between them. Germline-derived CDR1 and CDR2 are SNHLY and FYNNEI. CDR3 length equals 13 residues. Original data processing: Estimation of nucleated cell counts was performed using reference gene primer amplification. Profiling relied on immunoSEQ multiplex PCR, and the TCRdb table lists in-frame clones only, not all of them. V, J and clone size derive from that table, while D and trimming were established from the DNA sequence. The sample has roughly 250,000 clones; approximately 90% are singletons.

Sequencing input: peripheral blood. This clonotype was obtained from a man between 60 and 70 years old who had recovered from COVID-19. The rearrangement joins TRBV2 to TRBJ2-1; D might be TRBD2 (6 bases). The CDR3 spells CASKLAAYNEQFF. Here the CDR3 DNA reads TGTGCCAGCAAGTTAGCGGCTTACAATGAGCAGTTCTTC.